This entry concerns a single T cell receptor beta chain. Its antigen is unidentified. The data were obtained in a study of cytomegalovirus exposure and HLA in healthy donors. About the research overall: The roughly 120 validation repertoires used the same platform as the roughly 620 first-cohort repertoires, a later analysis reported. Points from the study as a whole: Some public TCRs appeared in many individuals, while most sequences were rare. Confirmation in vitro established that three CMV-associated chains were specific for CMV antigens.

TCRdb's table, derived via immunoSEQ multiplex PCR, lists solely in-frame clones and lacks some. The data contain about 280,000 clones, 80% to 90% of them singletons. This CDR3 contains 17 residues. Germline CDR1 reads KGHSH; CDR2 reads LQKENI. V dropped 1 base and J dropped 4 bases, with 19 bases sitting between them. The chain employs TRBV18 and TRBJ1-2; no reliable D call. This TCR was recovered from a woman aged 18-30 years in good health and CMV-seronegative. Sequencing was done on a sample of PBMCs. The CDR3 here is CASSPQESGALGYGYTF. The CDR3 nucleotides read TGTGCCAGCTCACCACAAGAGTCAGGCGCTTTGGGCTATGGCTACACCTTC.